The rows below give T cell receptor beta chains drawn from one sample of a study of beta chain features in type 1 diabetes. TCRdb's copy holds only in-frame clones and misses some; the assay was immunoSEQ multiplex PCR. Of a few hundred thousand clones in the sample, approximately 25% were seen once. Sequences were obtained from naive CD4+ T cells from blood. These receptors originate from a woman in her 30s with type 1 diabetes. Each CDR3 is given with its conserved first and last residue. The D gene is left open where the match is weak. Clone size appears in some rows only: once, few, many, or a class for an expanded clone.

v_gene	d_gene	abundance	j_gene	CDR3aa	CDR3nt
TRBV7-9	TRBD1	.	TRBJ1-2	CASSPGQGNYGYTF	TGTGCCAGCAGCCCGGGACAGGGTAACTATGGCTACACCTTC
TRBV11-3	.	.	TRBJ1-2	CASSLGALHGYGYTF	TGTGCCAGCAGCTTAGGGGCTCTACATGGCTATGGCTACACCTTC
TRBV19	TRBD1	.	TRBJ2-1	CASSPGTAPNEQFF	TGTGCCAGTAGTCCCGGGACAGCACCCAATGAGCAGTTCTTC
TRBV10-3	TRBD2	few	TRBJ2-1	CAISETNRLAGEIDEQFF	TGTGCCATCAGTGAGACCAACCGACTAGCGGGAGAAATCGATGAGCAGTTCTTC
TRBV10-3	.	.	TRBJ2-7	CATRAGFFTYEQYF	TGTGCCACACGGGCGGGCTTCTTCACCTACGAGCAGTACTTC
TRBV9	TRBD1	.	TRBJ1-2	CASSPQTGGVDGYTF	TGTGCCAGCAGCCCCCAGACAGGGGGCGTCGATGGCTACACCTTC
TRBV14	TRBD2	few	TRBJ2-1	CASSQVYGTTKFF	TGTGCCAGCAGCCAAGTGTATGGGACTACTAAGTTCTTC
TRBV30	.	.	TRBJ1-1	CAWSVLSGRFF	TGTGCCTGGAGTGTTTTGTCAGGGCGGTTCTTT
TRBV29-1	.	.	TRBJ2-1	CSVGDNNEQFF	TGCAGCGTTGGGGACAACAATGAGCAGTTCTTC
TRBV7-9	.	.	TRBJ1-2	CASSLGQRIAYGYTF	TGTGCCAGCAGCTTAGGACAGAGGATAGCCTATGGCTACACCTTC
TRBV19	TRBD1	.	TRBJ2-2	CASKGTGAANTGELFF	TGTGCCAGTAAGGGAACAGGGGCCGCGAACACCGGGGAGCTGTTTTTT
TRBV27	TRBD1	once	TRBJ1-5	CASRGQGARQPQHF	TGTGCCAGCCGGGGGCAGGGGGCAAGGCAGCCCCAGCATTTT
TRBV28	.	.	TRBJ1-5	CASMGVGYSNQPQHF	TGTGCCAGCATGGGAGTGGGGTATAGCAATCAGCCCCAGCATTTT
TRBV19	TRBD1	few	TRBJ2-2	CASRPGQGLGELFF	TGTGCCAGTAGACCGGGACAGGGTCTCGGGGAGCTGTTTTTT
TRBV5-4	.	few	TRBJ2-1	CASSGRTPGDGTDEQFF	TGTGCCAGCAGCGGGAGAACCCCGGGTGACGGTACCGATGAGCAGTTCTTC
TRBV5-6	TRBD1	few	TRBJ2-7	CASRSQGAGYEQYF	TGTGCCAGCAGATCACAGGGGGCGGGCTACGAGCAGTACTTC
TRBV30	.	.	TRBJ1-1	CAWRWGGTMNTEAFF	TGTGCCTGGAGATGGGGGGGGACGATGAACACTGAAGCTTTCTTT
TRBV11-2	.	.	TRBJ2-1	CASSLAKSGSYNEQFF	TGTGCCAGCAGCTTAGCTAAGAGCGGCTCCTACAATGAGCAGTTCTTC
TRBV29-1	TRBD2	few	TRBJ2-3	CSVESGLAGGPDTQYF	TGCAGCGTTGAAAGCGGACTAGCGGGAGGGCCGGATACGCAGTATTTT